The 32 T cell receptor beta chains given below trace back to one sample, sequenced in a study of PD-1 blockade in classical Hodgkin lymphoma (dated by TCRdb to about 2020). Libraries were prepared through the immunoSEQ multiplex PCR assay. What TCRdb holds here is the immuneACCESS table cut down to in-frame rearrangements. Part of the clones is not present; checked against another copy, under half of the missing clones reflect an unresolved V gene, and the others are unexplained. Across this sample there are some 84,000 clones, with around 90% seen only once. Clones ranked in the top ten supply roughly a fifth of the sample. In the paper's terms, the time point label means: cycle 1 day 1 (C1D1), immediately before nivolumab initiation. Relapse after autologous stem cell transplantation had occurred in all trial patients, and cohorts A, B and C were distinguished by prior brentuximab vedotin exposure.

This material consisted of peripheral blood mononuclear cells (PBMCs), taken at baseline. Every receptor here comes from a human donor with classical Hodgkin lymphoma.

The gene calls are TRBV6-5 and TRBJ2-1, with 7 positions matching TRBD2. The CDR3 extends over 15 amino acids. The germline V gene has CDR1 MNHEY and CDR2 SVGAGI. V lost 2 bases, J lost 1 base, and 2 bases stayed unmatched. The CDR3 loop is CASSYGEGSYNEQFF. For the CDR3, the DNA is TGTGCCAGCAGTTACGGGGAGGGATCCTACAATGAGCAGTTCTTC.

This chain joins TRBV10-3 and TRBJ2-1; D gene ambiguous. The CDR3 runs 13 residues. V was clipped by 3 bases and J by 0 bases, with 3 bases between them. CDR1 ENHRY and CDR2 SYGVKD come from the germline V gene. CDR3 region: CAISDVSYNEQFF. CDR3 coding DNA: TGTGCCATCAGTGATGTCTCCTACAATGAGCAGTTCTTC.

V usage is TRBV29-1 and J usage is TRBJ2-7; 8 bases map to TRBD1. This CDR3 comprises 12 residues. V lost 0 bases to trimming and J lost 10 bases; unmatched junction nucleotides: 5. Looked up from germline, CDR1 is SQVTM and CDR2 is ANQGSEA. The CDR3 loop reads CSVEDRGQAQYF. CDR3 nucleotides: TGCAGCGTTGAAGATCGGGGACAGGCACAGTACTTC.

This rearrangement joins TRBV10-3 to TRBJ1-3; perhaps TRBD1 as D (5 bases). Germline V gives CDR1 ENHRY, CDR2 SYGVKD. Between the trimmed V and J ends, which lost 7 bases and 2 bases, there was a span of 9 bases. The CDR3 has 13 residues. This chain's CDR3 is CAITAGAGNTIYF. The CDR3 DNA is TGTGCCATCACTGCGGGGGCTGGAAACACCATATATTTT.

This chain links TRBV5-8 with TRBJ1-3; tentative D call: TRBD1 (6 bases). Trimming removed 3 bases at V and 4 bases at J, with 11 bases between. The CDR3 contains 14 residues. CDR1 is SGHTS, CDR2 YDEGEE, per germline. The CDR3 reads CASSYRVSGNTIYF. The CDR3 bases are TGTGCCAGCAGCTACAGGGTCTCGGGAAACACCATATATTTT.

The chain has TRBV20-1 and TRBJ2-1; 10 nucleotides agree with TRBD2. The V segment lost 6 bases and the J segment 13 bases; nucleotides outside the gene matches: 6. The CDR3 has 11 amino acids. CDR1 and CDR2 from the germline V gene are DFQATT and SNEGSKA (reference sequence). In nucleotides, the CDR3 is TGCAGTGCCCAAAGCGGGAGGGCCCAGTTCTTC. Protein sequence: CSAQSGRAQFF.

The V call is TRBV7-2, the J call TRBJ2-2; the match to TRBD2 covers 10 bases. The CDR3 extends over 18 amino acids. V shed 1 base, J shed 7 bases, and the junction held 12 bases outside the gene matches. CDR1 and CDR2 (germline): SGHTA, FQGNSA. The CDR3 DNA reads as TGTGCCAGCAGCTTAGTAAGGGCTAGCGGGAGACGGAACGGGGAGCTGTTTTTT. Translation: CASSLVRASGRRNGELFF.

The V call is TRBV7-2, the J call TRBJ2-2; 7 nucleotides agree with TRBD2. V lost 1 base and J lost 0; bases outside the gene matches: 8. The CDR3 extends over 18 amino acids. Germline assignment: CDR1 SGHTA and CDR2 FQGNSA. CDR3 DNA sequence: TGTGCCAGCAGCTTAGTTCCAGCGGGAAGCGCGAACACCGGGGAGCTGTTTTTT. The encoded protein is CASSLVPAGSANTGELFF. The whole variable domain, remainder taken from reference TRBV7-2 and TRBJ2-2, is GAGVSQSPSNKVTEKGKDVELRCDPISGHTALYWYRQSLGQGLEFLIYFQGNSAPDKSGLPSDRFSAERTGGSVSTLTIQRTQQEDSAVYLCASSLVPAGSANTGELFFGEGSRLTVL.

CDR3 region: CASSTPREGLSTDTQYF. Here the CDR3 DNA reads TGTGCCAGTAGTACCCCTAGGGAAGGACTCAGCACAGATACGCAGTATTTT. The gene calls are TRBV19 and TRBJ2-3; D possibly corresponds to TRBD2 (5 bases). This CDR3 has 17 amino acids. Looked up from germline, CDR1 is LNHDA and CDR2 is SQIVND (reference sequence). Trimming left V 4 bases short and J 0 bases short, with 17 bases between.

The genes are TRBV18 and TRBJ1-2; D is unclear. The CDR3 covers 13 residues. The germline gives CDR1 KGHSH, CDR2 LQKENI. Trimming cost V 2 bases and J 2 bases, with 6 bases left between them. The CDR3, as DNA: TGTGCCAGCTCACCAGGCGAAAACTATGGCTACACCTTC. Translation gives CASSPGENYGYTF.

The chain joins TRBV7-2 to TRBJ1-1; perhaps TRBD1 as D (5 bases). The CDR3 loop spans 17 amino acids. Germline loops: CDR1 SGHTA, CDR2 FQGNSA. Trimming removed 5 bases at V and 4 bases at J, with 23 bases between. The DNA for the CDR3 is TGTGCCAGCAGCACGACCGGGACCCTCGATTTTGGCACTGAAGCTTTCTTT. It yields the protein CASSTTGTLDFGTEAFF.

V usage is TRBV7-2 and J usage is TRBJ1-6, with unresolved D. Trimming removed 4 bases from V and 9 bases from J, with 10 bases in between. The CDR3 consists of 13 residues. The germline V gene has CDR1 SGHTA and CDR2 FQGNSA. CDR3 nucleotide sequence: TGTGCCAGCAGCTCCAAATTCGGTTCACCCCTCCACTTT. Translated, it gives CASSSKFGSPLHF.

This chain links TRBV6-5 with TRBJ1-5; TRBD1 is a possible D gene (5 bases). Germline V gene sequence: CDR1 MNHEY, CDR2 SVGAGI. CDR3 length equals 13 residues. V shed 0 bases and J shed 11 bases, with 11 bases lying between them. CDR3 in amino acids: CASSYSQGMAQHF. In DNA form, the CDR3 reads TGTGCCAGCAGTTACTCGCAGGGAATGGCCCAGCATTTT.

The V call is TRBV5-1, the J call TRBJ2-3; the D is unclear. The CDR3 loop spans 13 amino acids. Trimming pared 4 bases from V and 4 bases from J, leaving 10 bases between. The V gene's germline CDR1 is SGHRS and CDR2 YFSETQ. CDR3 DNA sequence: TGCGCCAGCAGCCGACTGGCCGCAGATACGCAGTATTTT. Residues: CASSRLAADTQYF.

This chain joins TRBV30 and TRBJ1-1; D remains ambiguous. The CDR3 consists of 14 residues. V gave up 2 bases and J gave up 0 bases, with 10 bases separating them. Germline CDR1 GTSNPN, CDR2 SVGIG (reference sequence). The CDR3 DNA follows: TGTGCCTGGAGTCCTTTTGCAGTGAACACTGAAGCTTTCTTT. It codes for CAWSPFAVNTEAFF.

Note on this clone: The identical CDR3 is also encoded by other nucleotide sequences in the sample. The gene calls are TRBV5-1 and TRBJ2-5; D is ambiguous. CDR1 is SGHRS and CDR2 is YFSETQ in the germline V gene. Trimming shortened V by 3 bases and J by 1 base, and 1 base separated the two germline ends. CDR3 length: 11 amino acids. Here the CDR3 DNA reads TGCGCCAGCAGCTCCCAAGAGACCCAGTACTTC. Translated, it gives CASSSQETQYF. Full variable domain (missing parts from reference TRBV5-1 and TRBJ2-5): KAGVTQTPRYLIKTRGQQVTLSCSPISGHRSVSWYQQTPGQGLQFLFEYFSETQRNKGNFPGRFSGRQFSNSRSEMNVSTLELGDSALYLCASSSQETQYFGPGTRLLVL.

The rearrangement joins TRBV5-6 to TRBJ1-3; TRBD1 matches 9 bases. This CDR3 comprises 18 residues. Unmatched junction bases numbered 13, after V lost 4 bases and J lost 2 bases. Germline CDR1 is SGHDT and CDR2 is YYEEEE. The CDR3 sequence: CASSQKIGQGLTGNTIYF. CDR3 nucleotide sequence: TGTGCCAGCAGCCAGAAAATTGGACAGGGGTTGACTGGAAACACCATATATTTT.

J is TRBJ1-3 and V is TRBV4-3; TRBD1 is a possible D gene (5 bases). The CDR3 contains 16 residues. The germline V gene has CDR1 LGHNA and CDR2 YSLEER. The V end lost 0 bases, the J end lost 2 bases, and 11 bases lay between the germline ends. DNA for the CDR3: TGCGCCAGCAGCCAAGATAACGTGGGACCTGGAAACACCATATATTTT. Encoded protein: CASSQDNVGPGNTIYF.

This chain connects TRBV9 to TRBJ2-3; 7 bases are a match to TRBD2. This CDR3 is 15 amino acids long. CDR1 SGDLS and CDR2 YYNGEE come from the germline V gene. Germline trimming cut 3 bases from V and 2 bases from J; bases unmatched to any gene: 6. CDR3 region: CASSGEGSSTDTQYF. The CDR3 nucleotides read TGTGCCAGCAGCGGGGAGGGGTCCTCCACAGATACGCAGTATTTT. The whole variable domain, remainder taken from reference TRBV9 and TRBJ2-3, is DSGVTQTPKHLITATGQRVTLRCSPRSGDLSVYWYQQSLDQGLQFLIQYYNGEERAKGNILERFSAQQFPDLHSELNLSSLELGDSALYFCASSGEGSSTDTQYFGPGTRLTVL.

This clone has just one count. V usage is TRBV11-2 and J usage is TRBJ1-1, with a weak D call TRBD1 (6 bases). Germline V gene lookup returns CDR1 SGHAT and CDR2 FQNNGV. The length of the CDR3 is 15 residues. V lost 1 base to trimming and J lost 5 bases, with 14 bases between them. The CDR3 loop reads CASSLVPGANTEAFF. The CDR3 DNA reads as TGTGCCAGCAGCTTAGTCCCGGGGGCGAATACTGAAGCTTTCTTT.

V gene TRBV28 combines with J gene TRBJ1-2; no firm D call. Germline V lookup: CDR1 MDHEN, CDR2 SYDVKM. The CDR3 extends over 12 amino acids. V lost 2 bases to trimming and J lost 8 bases, with 9 bases between them. CDR3 in DNA: TGTGCCAGCAGTTTAGACGGGTACGGCTACACCTTC. It is translated as CASSLDGYGYTF.

The chain couples TRBV5-1 to TRBJ1-2; D call uncertain. This CDR3 region has 14 residues. Germline-derived CDR1 and CDR2 are SGHRS and YFSETQ. V lost 0 bases, J lost 1 base, and 7 bases lay in between. In DNA, the CDR3 is TGCGCCAGCAGCTTGGGTGGTATTAACTATGGCTACACCTTC. This encodes CASSLGGINYGYTF.

The rearrangement uses TRBV27 and TRBJ1-2; TRBD1 agrees at 8 bases. J was trimmed by 2 bases and V by 2 bases; bases with no gene match: 7. The CDR3 sequence is 16 residues long. Germline CDR1 and CDR2: MNHEY and SMNVEV (reference sequence). The CDR3 loop is CASSLQGAPRNYGYTF. For the CDR3, the DNA is TGTGCCAGCAGTTTACAGGGGGCTCCTCGAAACTATGGCTACACCTTC.

V is TRBV4-1 and J is TRBJ1-1; D is undetermined. Trimming removed 6 bases at V and 3 bases at J, with 17 bases between. The CDR3 spans 15 residues. The germline V gene encodes CDR1 MGHRA and CDR2 YSYEKL. The CDR3: CASRYEMASHTEAFF. Here the CDR3 DNA reads TGCGCCAGCAGATATGAGATGGCCAGCCACACTGAAGCTTTCTTT.

V gene TRBV14 combines with J gene TRBJ2-7, with no clear D. The V end was cut by 4 bases, the J end by 3 bases, with 7 bases between. The germline V gene encodes CDR1 SGHDN and CDR2 FVKESK. The CDR3 runs 12 residues. The CDR3 bases are TGTGCCAGCAGCCTAACAGACTACGAGCAGTACTTC. Its translation is CASSLTDYEQYF.

This chain connects TRBV11-2 to TRBJ1-1; D ambiguous. This CDR3 contains 14 residues. CDR1 is SGHAT, CDR2 FQNNGV, per germline. V dropped 1 base and J dropped 4 bases, with 10 bases sitting between them. CDR3 sequence reads: CASSLAGSPTEAFF. The DNA for the CDR3 is TGTGCCAGCAGCTTAGCAGGTTCCCCCACTGAAGCTTTCTTT. The whole variable domain, filled in from reference TRBV11-2 and TRBJ1-1, reads EAGVAQSPRYKIIEKRQSVAFWCNPISGHATLYWYQQILGQGPKLLIQFQNNGVVDDSQLPKDRFSAERLKGVDSTLKIQPAKLEDSAVYLCASSLAGSPTEAFFGQGTRLTVV.

This sequence joins TRBV5-6 and TRBJ2-1; 10 bases line up with TRBD1. Trimming removed 3 bases from V and 5 bases from J; junction bases left unmatched: 11. This CDR3 has 17 amino acids. Germline assignment: CDR1 SGHDT and CDR2 YYEEEE. The CDR3 protein is CASSSAPGTGANNEQFF. CDR3 DNA: TGTGCCAGCAGCTCGGCCCCTGGGACAGGGGCTAACAATGAGCAGTTCTTC.

The chain has TRBV18 and TRBJ2-1; TRBD2 matches 9 bases. Germline V gene data show CDR1 as KGHSH and CDR2 as LQKENI. V trimming: 2 bases; J trimming: 4 bases; junction bases outside the gene matches: 6. This CDR3 comprises 16 residues. As DNA, the CDR3 is TGTGCCAGCTCACCATTGTCTAGCGGGGCGTACAATGAGCAGTTCTTC. As protein: CASSPLSSGAYNEQFF.

This chain connects TRBV4-3 to TRBJ2-1; 9 positions match TRBD1. J was trimmed by 4 bases and V by 2 bases; bases with no gene match: 6. The CDR3 sequence is 16 residues long. Per germline, CDR1 LGHNA and CDR2 YSLEER. CDR3 DNA: TGCGCCAGCAGCCAACCGGGACAGGGTGGTTACAATGAGCAGTTCTTC. Translation: CASSQPGQGGYNEQFF.

V and J are TRBV9 and TRBJ2-2; 16 bases are shared with TRBD2. The CDR3 covers 18 residues. Per the germline V gene, CDR1 is SGDLS and CDR2 is YYNGEE. Trimming at V came to 3 bases and at J to 1 base, leaving 3 bases not matched to a gene. The CDR3 DNA follows: TGTGCCAGCAGCGCGGGACTAGCGGGAGGGAAGAACACCGGGGAGCTGTTTTTT. Its translation: CASSAGLAGGKNTGELFF.

The CDR3 spells CAISESAGSYNEQFF. The CDR3 DNA is TGTGCCATCAGTGAGTCCGCCGGGAGCTACAATGAGCAGTTCTTC. The genes are TRBV10-3 and TRBJ2-1; tentative D call: TRBD2 (6 bases). The V and J ends lost 0 bases and 3 bases respectively, with 9 bases between them. The CDR3 runs 15 residues. Germline CDR1 and CDR2: ENHRY and SYGVKD.

Written as DNA, the CDR3 is TGCGCCAGCAGCTTGGATGGGGGAAACACTGAAGCTTTCTTT. Translation: CASSLDGGNTEAFF. The rearrangement joins TRBV5-1 to TRBJ1-1; possibly TRBD1 for D (5 bases). This CDR3 spans 14 amino acids. Germline V gives CDR1 SGHRS, CDR2 YFSETQ. Trimming left V 0 bases short and J 2 bases short, with 8 bases between.